This T cell receptor beta chain was identified in a study of T cells expressing NK-cell markers. Study summary: Repertoires of TCR beta were obtained from T cells sorted as CD3+CD56+NKG2C+, CD3+CD56+NKG2C- and CD3+CD56-NKG2C+.

TCRdb reprocessed the 5' RACE reads; each CDR3 protein has one entry and no DNA is given. The data show about 190,000 distinct CDR3 sequences, and the top ten clones hold 20% to 25%. On this clonotype itself: The antigen remains undetermined.

Per germline, CDR1 SGHRS and CDR2 YFSETQ. The CDR3 covers 15 residues. Broader study findings: Each of about six donors carried dominant NKG2C+ clonotypes accounting for roughly 1.0-7.5% of CD8+ T cells.

This TCR derives from a man aged 18-75 years in good health. The chain has TRBV5-1 and TRBJ1-5; TCRdb gives TRBD1 as the D gene, but with no DNA this cannot be confirmed. Specimen: blood T cells: a sorted CD56 or NKG2C T cell subset, CD4+ or CD8+ T cells, or bulk PBMC T cells (not recorded which). The CDR3 sequence is CASSLRPGDNQPQHF.